This T cell receptor beta chain originates from a study of PD-1 blockade in mismatch repair-deficient tumors. For the study at large: Patients had around 12 mismatch repair-deficient cancer types, all previously treated and progressing.

As concerns this clone: Its specificity is not known.

Indicated time point: approximately 10-day in vitro stimulation with candidate neoantigen peptide 4. PCR or immunohistochemistry showed mismatch repair deficiency in every enrolled patient. Cells were stimulated around 9 days with each of roughly seven ELISpot-reactive neoantigens. J was trimmed by 5 bases and V by 6 bases; bases with no gene match: 10. Germline assignment: CDR1 SQVTM and CDR2 ANQGSEA. The CDR3 runs to 14 residues. This table comes from immunoSEQ multiplex PCR, and its TCRdb copy is limited to in-frame clones, with some not included. The repertoire holds more than 12,000 clones, less than 90% seen once, with approximately 20% in the top ten.

V and J are TRBV29-1 and TRBJ2-5; 9 bases are shared with TRBD2. This clonotype originated in an adult with mismatch repair-deficient cancer. The sample here was cells cultured in vitro, taken from a patient treated with pembrolizumab. The CDR3 DNA reads as TGCAGCGTGGGACTAGCCCAGCTCCGGGAGACCCAGTACTTC. Its translation is CSVGLAQLRETQYF. Complete variable domain (other parts from reference TRBV29-1 and TRBJ2-5): SAVISQKPSRDICQRGTSLTIQCQVDSQVTMMFWYRQQPGQSLTLIATANQGSEATYESGFVIDKFPISRPNLTFSTLTVSNMSPEDSSIYLCSVGLAQLRETQYFGPGTRLLVL.